The next 10 T cell receptor beta chains were all read from a single sample in a study of vaccination effects on CD4 cells after COVID-19. Their antigen targets remain unknown. Sequencing used immunoSEQ multiplex PCR; TCRdb keeps in-frame clones, though not all of them. The data hold tens of thousands of clones, with roughly 73% observed a single time. Isolation of CD4+ T cells took place after approximately 10 days of culture. Two-dose BNT162b2 or mRNA-1273 vaccination was given to participants. Sequences were derived from CD4+ T cells from PBMCs cultured without peptide, sampled after COVID-19 vaccination. These receptors came from a human donor who received a COVID-19 vaccine.

The CDR3 is CASSRRQGAGPEYNEQFF. The CDR3 nucleotides read TGCGCCAGCAGTAGGCGACAGGGGGCCGGTCCTGAATACAATGAGCAGTTCTTC. The gene calls are TRBV5-1 and TRBJ2-1, with TRBD1 matching 10 bases. This CDR3 is built from 18 residues. J was trimmed by 4 bases and V by 5 bases; bases with no gene match: 15. The germline gives CDR1 SGHRS, CDR2 YFSETQ.

The J gene is TRBJ2-5, the V gene TRBV3-1 (or the pseudogene TRBV3-2); perhaps D is TRBD1 or TRBD2 (5 bases each). CDR1 and CDR2 (germline): LGHDT, YNNKEL (reference sequence). The CDR3 consists of 14 residues. V was cut by 2 bases and J by 5 bases, with 12 bases left in between. Written as DNA, the CDR3 is TGTGCCAGCAGCCAATGGACAAAGCGGGAGACCCAGTACTTC. The encoded protein is CASSQWTKRETQYF.

The chain links TRBV7-2 to TRBJ2-7; the D call may be TRBD1 or TRBD2 (6 bases each). The germline CDR1 and CDR2 sequences are SGHTA and FQGNSA. Trimming stripped 2 bases from V and 3 bases from J, with 11 bases between. The CDR3 is 14 amino acids. The CDR3 DNA sequence: TGTGCCAGCAGCTTATATGGGGGGCTCTACGAGCAGTACGTC. It encodes CASSLYGGLYEQYV.

The chain uses TRBV19 and TRBJ1-5; D call uncertain. V lost 2 bases and J 0 bases, leaving 8 bases between the germline ends. CDR1 is LNHDA and CDR2 is SQIVND in the germline V gene (reference sequence). There are 15 residues in the CDR3. CDR3 residues: CASSIKQISNQPQHF. The CDR3 region has the DNA TGTGCCAGTAGTATAAAACAGATTAGCAATCAGCCCCAGCATTTT. Variable domain in full (rest from reference TRBV19 and TRBJ1-5): DGGITQSPKYLFRKEGQNVTLSCEQNLNHDAMYWYRQDPGQGLRLIYYSQIVNDFQKGDIAEGYSVSREKKESFPLTVTSAQKNPTAFYLCASSIKQISNQPQHFGDGTRLSIL.

V is TRBV18 and J is TRBJ2-2, with D possibly being TRBD1 (5 bases). V lost 3 bases, J lost 1 base, and 9 bases lay in between. Looked up from germline, CDR1 is KGHSH and CDR2 is LQKENI. The CDR3 is 15 amino acids. CDR3 sequence: CASSPPDKNTGELFF. The CDR3 coding sequence is TGTGCCAGCTCACCCCCGGACAAGAACACCGGGGAGCTGTTTTTT.

V and J are TRBV5-4 and TRBJ2-3; 8 bases agree with TRBD2. The V gene's germline CDR1 is SGHNT and CDR2 YYREEE (reference sequence). V was pared by 6 bases and J by 1 base, with 7 bases of the junction left unmatched. The length of the CDR3 is 15 residues. The CDR3 is CASTQSGGGTDTQYF. The DNA for the CDR3 is TGTGCCAGCACCCAAAGCGGGGGAGGCACAGATACGCAGTATTTT.

The V gene is TRBV5-1, the J gene TRBJ2-2, with 7 bases fitting TRBD1. The germline V gene has CDR1 SGHRS and CDR2 YFSETQ. The V segment lost 5 bases and the J segment 4 bases; nucleotides outside the gene matches: 8. The CDR3 covers 15 residues. Here the CDR3 reads CASRSSYRGTGELFF. The CDR3 DNA reads TGCGCCAGCAGGTCGTCCTACAGGGGCACCGGGGAGCTGTTTTTT. Full variable domain (remainder filled in from reference TRBV5-1 and TRBJ2-2): KAGVTQTPRYLIKTRGQQVTLSCSPISGHRSVSWYQQTPGQGLQFLFEYFSETQRNKGNFPGRFSGRQFSNSRSEMNVSTLELGDSALYLCASRSSYRGTGELFFGEGSRLTVL.

The chain uses TRBV5-5 and TRBJ2-1; D possibly corresponds to TRBD2 (6 bases). The CDR3 contains 12 residues. The germline gives CDR1 SGHKS, CDR2 YYEKEE (reference sequence). V was cut by 0 bases and J by 15 bases, with 13 bases left in between. CDR3 residues: CASSLETRVRFF. The CDR3 DNA follows: TGTGCCAGCAGCTTGGAGACTAGAGTTCGGTTCTTC.

V and J are TRBV6-5 and TRBJ1-5; TRBD1 matches 7 bases. The J segment lost 5 bases and the V segment lost 4 bases, leaving 8 bases of the junction unmatched. This CDR3 comprises 15 residues. The germline CDR1 and CDR2 sequences are MNHEY and SVGAGI. Here the CDR3 reads CASSLNRQGDQPQHF. The CDR3 nucleotides read TGTGCCAGCAGTTTAAACCGACAGGGCGATCAGCCCCAGCATTTT.

This chain uses TRBV20-1 with TRBJ1-1, with 8 bases fitting TRBD1. This CDR3 has 10 amino acids. Germline CDR1 reads DFQATT; CDR2 reads SNEGSKA (reference sequence). The CDR3 spells CRPGTGEAFF. DNA for the CDR3: TGCAGACCGGGGACAGGTGAAGCTTTCTTT.